The clone carrying this T cell receptor beta chain was recorded a few times. Its antigen is still unknown. The germline V gene has CDR1 MNHEY and CDR2 SVGAGI. The CDR3 runs 16 residues. Trimming pared 2 bases from V and 4 bases from J, leaving 12 bases between. Through a sample-barcoded 5' primer and a J-beta primer mix, a second PCR was run for 7 to 11 cycles. Each cDNA molecule received a tag from a template-switch adaptor that had 12 random nucleotides. Each CDR3 protein gets one entry after TCRdb re-called the 5' RACE reads with MiXCR. Here the sample spans around 850,000 distinct CDR3 sequences, about 34% being singletons. The sample originates from a study of blood T cells in healthy people across ages. Overall study findings and caveats: Unsorted PBMC input precluded a conclusive naive versus antigen-experienced comparison. Observed TCR beta diversity per million T cells went down as age went up. This fall followed a roughly linear course with age. Aged donors had fewer naive CD4+ cells and lower diversity than long-lived donors.

Sample: blood. This clonotype was sampled from a man younger than 30 in good health. This chain connects TRBV6-5 to TRBJ1-6, with a tentative D call TRBD1 (5 bases). The CDR3 sequence: CASSYMGVSYNSPLHF. The CDR3 nucleotides read TGTGCCAGCAGTTACATGGGGGTTTCATATAATTCACCCCTCCACTTT.